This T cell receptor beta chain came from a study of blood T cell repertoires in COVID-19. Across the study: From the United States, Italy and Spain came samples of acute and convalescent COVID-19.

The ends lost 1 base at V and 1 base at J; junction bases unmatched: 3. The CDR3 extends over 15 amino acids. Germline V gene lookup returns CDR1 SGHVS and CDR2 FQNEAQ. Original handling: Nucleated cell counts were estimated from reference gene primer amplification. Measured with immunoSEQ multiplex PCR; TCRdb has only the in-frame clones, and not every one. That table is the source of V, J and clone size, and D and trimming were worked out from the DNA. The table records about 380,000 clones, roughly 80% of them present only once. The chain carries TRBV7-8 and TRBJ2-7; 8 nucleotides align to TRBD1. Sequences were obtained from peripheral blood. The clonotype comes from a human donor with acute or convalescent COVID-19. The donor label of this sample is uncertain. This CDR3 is CASSLDRGNSYEQYF. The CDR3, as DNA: TGTGCCAGCAGCTTAGACAGGGGGAATTCCTACGAGCAGTACTTC.